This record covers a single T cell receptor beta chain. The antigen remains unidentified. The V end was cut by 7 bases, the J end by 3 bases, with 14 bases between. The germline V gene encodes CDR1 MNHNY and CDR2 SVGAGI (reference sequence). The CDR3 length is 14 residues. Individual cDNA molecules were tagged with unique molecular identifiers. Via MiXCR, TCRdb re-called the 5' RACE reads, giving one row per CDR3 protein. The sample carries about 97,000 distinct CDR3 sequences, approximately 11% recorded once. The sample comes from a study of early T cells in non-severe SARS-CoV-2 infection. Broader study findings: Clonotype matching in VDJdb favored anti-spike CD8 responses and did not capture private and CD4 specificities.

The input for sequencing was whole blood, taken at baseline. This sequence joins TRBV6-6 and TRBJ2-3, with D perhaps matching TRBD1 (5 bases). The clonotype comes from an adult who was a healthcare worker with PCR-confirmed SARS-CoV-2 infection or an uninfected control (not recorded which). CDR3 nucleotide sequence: TGTGCCAGCAAACACAGGCCCACTACAGATACGCAGTATTTT. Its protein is CASKHRPTTDTQYF.